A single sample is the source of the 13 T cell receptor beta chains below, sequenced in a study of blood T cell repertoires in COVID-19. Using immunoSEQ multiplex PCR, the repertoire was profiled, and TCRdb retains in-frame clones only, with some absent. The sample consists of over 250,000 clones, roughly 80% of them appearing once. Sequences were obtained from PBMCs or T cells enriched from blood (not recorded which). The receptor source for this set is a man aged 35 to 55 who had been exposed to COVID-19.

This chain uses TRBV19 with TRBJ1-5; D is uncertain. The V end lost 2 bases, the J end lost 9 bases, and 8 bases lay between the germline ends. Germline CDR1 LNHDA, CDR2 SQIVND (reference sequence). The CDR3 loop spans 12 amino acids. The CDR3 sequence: CASSIRPGPQHF. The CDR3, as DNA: TGTGCCAGTAGTATAAGGCCGGGGCCCCAGCATTTT.

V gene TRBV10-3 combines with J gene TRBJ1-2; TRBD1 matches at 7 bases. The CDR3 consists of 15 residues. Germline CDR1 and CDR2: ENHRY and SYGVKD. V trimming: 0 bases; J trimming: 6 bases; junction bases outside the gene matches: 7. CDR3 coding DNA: TGTGCCATCAGTGAGTCTGGTGACAGGGCGGATGGCTACACCTTC. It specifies CAISESGDRADGYTF.

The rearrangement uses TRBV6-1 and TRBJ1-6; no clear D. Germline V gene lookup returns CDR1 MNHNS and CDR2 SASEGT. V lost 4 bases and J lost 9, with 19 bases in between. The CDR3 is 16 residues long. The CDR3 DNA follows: TGTGCCAGCAGTGCATATTCTGGAGGCGTTAGTTCACCCCTCCACTTT. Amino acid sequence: CASSAYSGGVSSPLHF.

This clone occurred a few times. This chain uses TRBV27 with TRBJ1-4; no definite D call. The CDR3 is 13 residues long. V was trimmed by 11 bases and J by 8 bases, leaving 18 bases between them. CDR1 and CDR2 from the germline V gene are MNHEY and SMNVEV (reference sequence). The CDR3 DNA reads TGTGCCTCTAGTGGAGGGAGACGGGAAAAACTGTTTTTT. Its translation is CASSGGRREKLFF.

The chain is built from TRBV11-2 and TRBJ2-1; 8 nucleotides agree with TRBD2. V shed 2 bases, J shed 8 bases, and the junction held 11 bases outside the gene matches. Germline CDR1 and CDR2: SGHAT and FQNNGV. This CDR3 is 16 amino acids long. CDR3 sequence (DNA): TGTGCCAGCAGCTTAATCGGGAAGCGGGAGACGGATGAGCAGTTCTTC. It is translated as CASSLIGKRETDEQFF.

CDR3 region: CASSFRGTNTGELFF. CDR3 bases: TGTGCCAGCAGCTTCAGGGGGACGAACACCGGGGAGCTGTTTTTT. J is TRBJ2-2 and V is TRBV5-8; 7 bases match TRBD1. The CDR3 is made up of 15 amino acids. V shed 2 bases, J shed 0 bases, and the junction held 1 base outside the gene matches. The V gene's germline CDR1 is SGHTS and CDR2 YDEGEE.

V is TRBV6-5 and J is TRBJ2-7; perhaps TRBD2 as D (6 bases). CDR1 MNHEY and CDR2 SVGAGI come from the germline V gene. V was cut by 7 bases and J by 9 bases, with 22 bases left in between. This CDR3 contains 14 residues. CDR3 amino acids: CASTPSRTGVGQYF. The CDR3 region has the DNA TGTGCCAGCACCCCGAGTAGAACGGGGGTCGGGCAGTACTTC.

The CDR3 here is CASSFGQEYQPQHF. CDR3 nucleotides: TGTGCCAGCAGCTTTGGACAGGAGTATCAGCCCCAGCATTTT. This sequence joins TRBV7-8 and TRBJ1-5, with 7 bases that match TRBD1. Germline CDR1 SGHVS, CDR2 FQNEAQ. The V and J ends lost 3 bases and 5 bases, in that order; junction bases with no gene match: 4. The CDR3 is 14 residues long.

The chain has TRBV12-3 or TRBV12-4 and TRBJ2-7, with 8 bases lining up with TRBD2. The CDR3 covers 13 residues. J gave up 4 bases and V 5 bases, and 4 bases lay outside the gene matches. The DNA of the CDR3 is TGTGCCAGCAGTGGGACTAGGGATTACGAGCAGTACTTC. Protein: CASSGTRDYEQYF.

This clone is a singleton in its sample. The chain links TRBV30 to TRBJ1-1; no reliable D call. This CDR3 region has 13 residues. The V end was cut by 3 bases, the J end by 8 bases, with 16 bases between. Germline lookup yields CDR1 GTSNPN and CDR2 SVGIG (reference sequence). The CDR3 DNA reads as TGTGCCTGGAGCGCGAAATTAGGGAGGGAAGCTTTCTTT. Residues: CAWSAKLGREAFF.

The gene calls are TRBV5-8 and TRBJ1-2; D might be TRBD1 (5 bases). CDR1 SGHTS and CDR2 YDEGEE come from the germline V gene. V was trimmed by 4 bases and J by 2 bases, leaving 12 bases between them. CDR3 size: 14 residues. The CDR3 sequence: CASSPPGGNYGYTF. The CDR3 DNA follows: TGTGCCAGCAGCCCCCCGGGGGGAAACTATGGCTACACCTTC.

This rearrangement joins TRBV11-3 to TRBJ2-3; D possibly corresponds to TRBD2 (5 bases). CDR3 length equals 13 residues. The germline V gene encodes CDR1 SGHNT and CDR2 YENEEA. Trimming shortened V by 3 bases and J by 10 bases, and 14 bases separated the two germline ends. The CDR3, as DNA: TGTGCCAGCAGCTTCCCCGGGAACCCTTCGCAGTATTTT. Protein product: CASSFPGNPSQYF.

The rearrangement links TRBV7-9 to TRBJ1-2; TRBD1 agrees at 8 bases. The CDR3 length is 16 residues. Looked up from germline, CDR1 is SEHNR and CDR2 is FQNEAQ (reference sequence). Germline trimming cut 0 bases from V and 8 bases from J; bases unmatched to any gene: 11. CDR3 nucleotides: TGTGCCAGCAGCTTAGCCACCGGGCAGGGGGCGCGAGGCTACACCTTC. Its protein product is CASSLATGQGARGYTF.